Included here is one T cell receptor (beta chain) sequence, with context. The antigen is not known. The sample is drawn from a study of siplizumab effects on memory and regulatory T cells. Study conclusions and caveats: Controls had approximately 27% Treg-derived mappable alloreactive CD4+ clones on average, versus around 64% with siplizumab. Proliferating Tregs in siplizumab cultures were never verified as suppressive. Both greater diversity than memory cells and a major contribution to the alloresponse seemed to characterize naive T cells. Only a minor fraction of alloreactive clones mapped to unstimulated subsets.

The CDR3 covers 16 residues. Germline CDR1 reads MGHRA; CDR2 reads YSYEKL. V lost 3 bases and J lost 9; bases outside the gene matches: 13. Using immunoSEQ multiplex PCR, the repertoire was profiled, and TCRdb retains in-frame clones only, with some absent. The sample contains over 100,000 clones, over 85% of which appear only once. The sequence was collected from a human donor in good health. Sequencing used Tregs sorted from blood. V and J are TRBV4-1 and TRBJ2-1, with TRBD2 matching 8 bases. The DNA of the CDR3 is TGCGCCAGCAGCCATGTTCTGAGCGGGAGAGTAATTGAGCAGTTCTTC. This translates into CASSHVLSGRVIEQFF.